This TCR beta chain emerged from a study of blood T cell repertoires in COVID-19. Study-level background: The United States, Italy and Spain provided the acute and convalescent COVID-19 samples.

Germline CDR1 MGHRA, CDR2 YSYEKL. The CDR3 contains 15 residues. J lost 8 bases, V lost 4 bases, and 12 bases had no gene match. Assay used: immunoSEQ multiplex PCR; TCRdb lists only in-frame clones, some missing. The sample has roughly 50,000 clones, more than 70% seen once. Sequenced material: peripheral blood. This clonotype was obtained from a man aged 65 to 85 with active COVID-19. The chain is built from TRBV4-1 and TRBJ1-1; TRBD1 matches at 8 bases. CDR3 sequence (DNA): TGCGCCAGCAGCCCGCTCCCGGGACAGGAGCACGAAGCTTTCTTT. Protein: CASSPLPGQEHEAFF.